One and the same sample provided the 4 T cell receptor beta chains below, sequenced in a study of T-cell reconstitution after alpha-beta-depleted transplantation in children. It was with unique molecular identifiers that the TCRbeta library was prepared. TCRdb independently ran MiXCR on the PCR reads; one entry per CDR3 protein. The table records fewer than 500,000 distinct CDR3 sequences, 43% of them present only once. Here the sequenced sample was PBMCs, taken before TCRalphabeta/CD19-depleted stem cell transplant. These receptors were collected from a girl between 2 and 10 years old with aplastic anemia, due to receive a stem cell transplant.

In its sample, this clonotype was seen a few times. The chain links TRBV4-3 to TRBJ2-4, with 8 bases identical to TRBD1. The length of the CDR3 is 19 residues. Unmatched junction bases numbered 10, after V lost 0 bases and J lost 0 bases. CDR1 and CDR2 (germline): LGHNA, YSLEER. The CDR3 loop is CASSQDGQGARVAKNIQYF. The CDR3 bases are TGCGCCAGCAGCCAAGATGGGCAGGGGGCGAGGGTAGCCAAAAACATTCAGTACTTC.

The CDR3 reads CSARGLREQYF. CDR3 coding DNA: TGCAGTGCTAGGGGACTCCGGGAGCAGTACTTC. V gene TRBV20-1 combines with J gene TRBJ2-7; the D gene is possibly TRBD2 (6 bases). The CDR3 totals 11 residues. CDR1 and CDR2 from the germline V gene are DFQATT and SNEGSKA (reference sequence). V was cut by 3 bases and J by 7 bases, with 10 bases left in between.

J is TRBJ2-1 and V is TRBV5-1, with TRBD1 matching 7 bases. The CDR3 is 17 amino acids. V lost 0 bases, J lost 5 bases, and 11 bases stayed unmatched. Germline V CDR1 and CDR2: SGHRS, YFSETQ. The CDR3 loop reads CASSLGGLDRKNNEQFF. The CDR3 DNA is TGCGCCAGCAGCTTGGGGGGGTTGGACAGGAAAAACAATGAGCAGTTCTTC.

The gene calls are TRBV20-1 and TRBJ2-1; 7 nucleotides align to TRBD1. The germline gives CDR1 DFQATT, CDR2 SNEGSKA (reference sequence). There are 15 residues in the CDR3. With V trimmed by 7 bases and J by 0 bases, 9 bases remained unmatched. In DNA form, the CDR3 reads TGCAGTGAACGAATGAGGGACAGCTCCTACAATGAGCAGTTCTTC. Translated, it gives CSERMRDSSYNEQFF.